Below are 5 T cell receptor beta chains sequenced from a single sample in a study of OX40 agonist ivuxolimab in advanced cancers. Here immunoSEQ multiplex PCR was the method, and the copy in TCRdb shows in-frame clones only, minus some. The table includes about 50,000 clones, 80% detected once. The specimen was CD4+ or CD8+ T cells sorted from blood, collected in a trial of the OX40 agonist ivuxolimab. These receptors came from an adult with an advanced solid tumor such as melanoma, head and neck, liver or kidney cancer.

This sequence joins TRBV27 and TRBJ1-1, with D unclear. This CDR3 spans 15 amino acids. From germline, CDR1 is MNHEY and CDR2 SMNVEV (reference sequence). Trimming stripped 4 bases from V and 0 bases from J, with 12 bases between. CDR3 in amino acids: CASSSPNGVNTEAFF. Here the CDR3 DNA reads TGTGCCAGCAGTTCCCCCAACGGAGTGAACACTGAAGCTTTCTTT.

The chain combines TRBV6-5 with TRBJ1-3; D is unresolved. Trimming took off 3 bases at V and 4 bases at J, with 16 bases between the two ends. The CDR3 is made up of 16 amino acids. From germline, CDR1 is MNHEY and CDR2 SVGAGI. The CDR3 bases are TGTGCCAGCAGTTATGGCAACGATCTCTCAGGAAACACCATATATTTT. It codes for CASSYGNDLSGNTIYF.

V gene TRBV19 combines with J gene TRBJ1-2; possible D gene TRBD1, 5 bases. This CDR3 is built from 12 residues. Germline loops: CDR1 LNHDA, CDR2 SQIVND (reference sequence). Between the trimmed V and J ends, which lost 4 bases and 4 bases, there was a span of 7 bases. For the CDR3, the DNA is TGTGCCAGTAGTAGACAGTCCTATGGCTACACCTTC. This codes for CASSRQSYGYTF.

The chain recombines TRBV7-6 with TRBJ1-3; no firm D call. V shed 4 bases and J shed 9 bases, with 10 bases lying between them. Per germline, CDR1 SGHVS and CDR2 FNYEAQ. The CDR3 totals 12 residues. The CDR3 region is CASSSRWGTIYF. The CDR3 DNA sequence: TGTGCCAGCAGCTCCCGATGGGGCACCATATATTTT.

The chain has TRBV2 and TRBJ2-1; D not certain. V dropped 8 bases and J dropped 7 bases, with 15 bases sitting between them. This CDR3 is 13 amino acids long. Looked up from germline, CDR1 is SNHLY and CDR2 is FYNNEI. The CDR3 region has the DNA TGTGCCAGCGATCAGTCGTTTGGAAATGAGCAGTTCTTC. Translation gives CASDQSFGNEQFF.